The 24 T cell receptor beta chains below come from one sample, sequenced in a study of blood T cell repertoires in COVID-19. The protocol was immunoSEQ multiplex PCR, while the TCRdb copy is restricted to in-frame clones and leaves out a portion. Of about 270,000 clones in the sample, more than 75% are singletons; the top ten hold 2%. The sequenced sample was PBMCs or T cells enriched from blood (not recorded which). Receptors were obtained from a woman aged 55 to 70 in a cohort exposed to, infected with or recovered from COVID-19 (not recorded which).

This CDR3 reads CASSLGGGVFDEQYF. Written as DNA, the CDR3 is TGCGCCAGCAGCTTGGGAGGGGGGGTTTTCGACGAGCAGTACTTC. The V and J genes are TRBV5-1 and TRBJ2-7; D may be TRBD2 (7 bases). V gave up 0 bases and J gave up 5 bases, with 15 bases separating them. Germline V gene sequence: CDR1 SGHRS, CDR2 YFSETQ. CDR3 length: 15 amino acids.

The chain is built from TRBV2 and TRBJ2-7; 13 bases are shared with TRBD2. The junction had 17 bases not matched to a gene; V was cut back by 6 bases and J by 0 bases. CDR1 is SNHLY, CDR2 FYNNEI, per germline. The CDR3 length is 20 residues. CDR3 sequence: CASSRPTRPGTSGNSYEQYF. The CDR3 DNA is TGTGCCAGCAGCCGGCCCACCCGACCCGGGACTAGCGGGAACTCCTACGAGCAGTACTTC. Full variable domain (outside the CDR3, taken from reference TRBV2 and TRBJ2-7): EPEVTQTPSHQVTQMGQEVILRCVPISNHLYFYWYRQILGQKVEFLVSFYNNEISEKSEIFDDQFSVERPDGSNFTLKIRSTKLEDSAMYFCASSRPTRPGTSGNSYEQYFGPGTRLTVT.

The CDR3 region is CASSVGLAHTDTQYF. For the CDR3, the DNA is TGTGCCAGCAGCGTAGGACTAGCGCACACAGATACGCAGTATTTT. The chain has TRBV9 and TRBJ2-3; 8 bases match TRBD2. CDR3 length: 15 amino acids. Germline V gene data show CDR1 as SGDLS and CDR2 as YYNGEE. J gave up 2 bases and V 0 bases, and 2 bases lay outside the gene matches.

The rearrangement joins TRBV5-1 to TRBJ1-6, with 9 bases that match TRBD1. After removal of 0 bases from V and 11 bases from J, the junction contained 9 bases not matched to a gene. CDR1 is SGHRS and CDR2 is YFSETQ in the germline V gene. The CDR3 spans 16 residues. CDR3 protein: CASSLESGTGKTPLHF. The CDR3 DNA reads as TGCGCCAGCAGCTTGGAGTCCGGGACAGGGAAGACACCCCTCCACTTT.

V gene TRBV6-5 combines with J gene TRBJ2-5; TRBD2 matches at 7 bases. The germline V gene encodes CDR1 MNHEY and CDR2 SVGAGI. V trimming: 7 bases; J trimming: 5 bases; junction bases outside the gene matches: 7. The CDR3 length is 13 residues. The CDR3 nucleotides read TGTGCCAGCACACGGGGGGTGAGGGAGACCCAGTACTTC. Translation gives CASTRGVRETQYF.

The table lists this clone with many counts. The chain combines TRBV18 with TRBJ2-7; 8 nucleotides agree with TRBD1. Germline V gene data show CDR1 as KGHSH and CDR2 as LQKENI. CDR3 length: 14 residues. The V and J ends lost 2 bases and 5 bases, in that order; junction bases with no gene match: 5. Here the CDR3 DNA reads TGTGCCAGCTCACCATACAGGGGGGTCCACGAGCAGTACTTC. It yields the protein CASSPYRGVHEQYF.

The CDR3 loop is CASSLAGANEQYF. DNA of the CDR3: TGCGCCAGCAGTCTAGCGGGAGCAAACGAGCAGTACTTC. The gene calls are TRBV10-1 and TRBJ2-7, with 10 bases aligning to TRBD2. The CDR3 consists of 13 residues. V lost 5 bases and J lost 5; bases outside the gene matches: 3. Germline lookup yields CDR1 WNHNN and CDR2 SYGVQD (reference sequence).

V gene TRBV7-3 combines with J gene TRBJ1-2, with 8 positions matching TRBD1. CDR3 length equals 13 residues. The germline CDR1 and CDR2 sequences are SGHTA and FQGTGA. V lost 5 bases and J lost 5; bases outside the gene matches: 4. CDR3 nucleotide sequence: TGTGCCAGCAGCCCCCGGACAGGGTATGGCTACACCTTC. Translating it yields CASSPRTGYGYTF.

Here the CDR3 reads CASSLQAGVNTEAFF. Here the CDR3 DNA reads TGTGCCAGCAGCCTCCAGGCAGGGGTGAACACTGAAGCTTTCTTT. V usage is TRBV6-5 and J usage is TRBJ1-1; possibly TRBD1 for D (6 bases). V was pared by 6 bases and J by 0 bases, with 14 bases between. The CDR3 totals 15 residues. Germline lookup yields CDR1 MNHEY and CDR2 SVGAGI.

A remark on this clone: Germline and junction disagree at one end, which may indicate a read error. Other DNA sequences within the sample encode an identical CDR3. J is TRBJ1-5 and V is TRBV19; perhaps TRBD1 as D (6 bases). Germline assignment: CDR1 LNHDA and CDR2 SQIVND (reference sequence). The CDR3 is made up of 13 amino acids. In DNA form, the CDR3 reads TGTGCTAGTAGTAACAGGGCTGATCAGCCCCAGCATTTT. This sequence encodes CASSNRADQPQHF.

The chain recombines TRBV27 with TRBJ2-5, with a possible D match to TRBD1 (7 bases). The V end was cut by 2 bases, the J end by 1 base, with 11 bases between. Germline V CDR1 and CDR2: MNHEY, SMNVEV (reference sequence). The CDR3 totals 15 residues. CDR3 coding DNA: TGTGCCAGCAGTTTACTCCAGGGGGGCCAAGAGACCCAGTACTTC. Its translation is CASSLLQGGQETQYF.

The chain is built from TRBV15 and TRBJ2-4; no firm D call. V lost 3 bases to trimming and J lost 0 bases, with 12 bases between them. There are 16 residues in the CDR3. Germline-derived CDR1 and CDR2 are LNHNV and YYDKDF (reference sequence). The CDR3 region has the DNA TGTGCCACCAGCAGTACAGAACTGTTAGCCAAAAACATTCAGTACTTC. Translated, it gives CATSSTELLAKNIQYF. The entire variable domain, with the rest obtained from reference TRBV15 and TRBJ2-4, is as follows: DAMVIQNPRYQVTQFGKPVTLSCSQTLNHNVMYWYQQKSSQAPKLLFHYYDKDFNNEADTPDNFQSRRPNTSFCFLDIRSPGLGDTAMYLCATSSTELLAKNIQYFGAGTRLSVL.

The V and J genes are TRBV7-2 and TRBJ2-1; the D gene is possibly TRBD2 (5 bases). This CDR3 spans 13 amino acids. CDR1 and CDR2 (germline): SGHTA, FQGNSA. V was shortened by 1 base and J by 6 bases, with 7 bases between the two germline ends. CDR3 bases: TGTGCCAGCAGCTTAGAACTAGTCAATGAGCAGTTCTTC. Translated, it gives CASSLELVNEQFF. Full variable domain (remainder filled in from reference TRBV7-2 and TRBJ2-1): GAGVSQSPSNKVTEKGKDVELRCDPISGHTALYWYRQSLGQGLEFLIYFQGNSAPDKSGLPSDRFSAERTGGSVSTLTIQRTQQEDSAVYLCASSLELVNEQFFGPGTRLTVL.

The rearrangement links TRBV2 to TRBJ1-6, with a weak D call TRBD1 (6 bases). The CDR3 runs 13 residues. Germline V lookup: CDR1 SNHLY, CDR2 FYNNEI. Deletions cut 1 base from V and 11 bases from J, with 9 bases between. As DNA, the CDR3 is TGTGCCAGCAGTGAAGGTCAGGGGACACCCCTCCACTTT. Translation: CASSEGQGTPLHF.

The gene calls are TRBV15 and TRBJ2-7; no definite D call. V lost 2 bases and J 3 bases, leaving 14 bases between the germline ends. The germline V gene has CDR1 LNHNV and CDR2 YYDKDF (reference sequence). The CDR3 totals 15 residues. The CDR3 here is CATSRLNSNHYEQYF. In DNA, the CDR3 is TGTGCCACCAGCAGATTGAATAGTAACCACTACGAGCAGTACTTC.

A remark on this clone: The identical CDR3 is also encoded by other nucleotide sequences in the sample. The chain carries TRBV11-2 and TRBJ2-3, with D perhaps TRBD2 (6 bases). CDR1 and CDR2 from the germline V gene are SGHAT and FQNNGV. The CDR3 totals 13 residues. V lost 5 bases and J lost 4, with 10 bases in between. This CDR3 is CASSLGGPDTQYF. The CDR3 DNA reads as TGTGCCAGCAGCCTGGGAGGTCCAGATACGCAGTATTTT.

The rearrangement joins TRBV28 to TRBJ2-1, with D possibly TRBD2 on 6 matching bases. Germline lookup yields CDR1 MDHEN and CDR2 SYDVKM. There are 15 residues in the CDR3. Between the trimmed V and J ends, which lost 6 bases and 2 bases, there was a span of 14 bases. DNA of the CDR3: TGTGCCAGCAGCTTTGTTAGCGGCACCTACAATGAGCAGTTCTTC. It translates to CASSFVSGTYNEQFF.

The rearrangement links TRBV2 to TRBJ1-6, with D uncertain. The CDR3 has 14 amino acids. With 1 base removed from V and 10 bases from J, the gap between germline ends came to 11 bases. CDR1 is SNHLY and CDR2 is FYNNEI in the germline V gene. CDR3 loop: CASSEGLWASPLHF. DNA of the CDR3: TGTGCCAGCAGTGAAGGATTGTGGGCGTCACCCCTCCACTTT.

The rearrangement links TRBV5-1 to TRBJ2-7; 10 bases map to TRBD1. V lost 6 bases, J lost 7 bases, and 10 bases stayed unmatched. The V gene's germline CDR1 is SGHRS and CDR2 YFSETQ. This CDR3 has 14 residues. CDR3 loop: CASKTGTGDGEQYF. The CDR3, as DNA: TGCGCCAGCAAGACCGGGACAGGGGATGGGGAGCAGTACTTC. Using reference TRBV5-1 and TRBJ2-7 for the parts outside the CDR3, the full variable domain is KAGVTQTPRYLIKTRGQQVTLSCSPISGHRSVSWYQQTPGQGLQFLFEYFSETQRNKGNFPGRFSGRQFSNSRSEMNVSTLELGDSALYLCASKTGTGDGEQYFGPGTRLTVT.

J is TRBJ2-6 and V is TRBV11-2, with TRBD1 as a possible D gene (6 bases). The ends were cut back, 4 bases at V and 2 bases at J, with 12 bases in the middle. Germline-derived CDR1 and CDR2 are SGHAT and FQNNGV. The CDR3 sequence is 16 residues long. The CDR3 coding sequence is TGTGCCAGCAGCTCCTACAGGGCCCCTGGGGCCAACGTCCTGACTTTC. It is translated as CASSSYRAPGANVLTF.

This clone was seen once. This sequence joins TRBV18 and TRBJ2-7, with 8 bases matching TRBD2. The J segment lost 2 bases and the V segment lost 2 bases, leaving 5 bases of the junction unmatched. The length of the CDR3 is 15 residues. CDR1 is KGHSH and CDR2 is LQKENI in the germline V gene. The CDR3 is CASSPGNSGTYEQYF. CDR3 DNA sequence: TGTGCCAGCTCACCAGGGAATAGCGGGACCTACGAGCAGTACTTC.

The genes are TRBV30 and TRBJ2-7, with D perhaps matching TRBD2 (5 bases). Trimming cost V 2 bases and J 2 bases, with 10 bases left between them. This CDR3 contains 13 residues. Germline CDR1 is GTSNPN and CDR2 is SVGIG (reference sequence). The CDR3 sequence is CAWSPGITYEQYF. The CDR3 bases are TGTGCCTGGAGTCCCGGGATAACCTACGAGCAGTACTTC.

This clone has a handful of counts. This chain connects TRBV6-4 to TRBJ2-3; 9 bases fit TRBD1. The CDR3 loop spans 15 amino acids. The ends lost 5 bases at V and 3 bases at J; junction bases unmatched: 6. CDR1 MRHNA and CDR2 SNTAGT come from the germline V gene. CDR3 protein: CASSYRGLNTDTQYF. In DNA form, the CDR3 reads TGTGCCAGCAGTTACAGGGGGCTAAATACAGATACGCAGTATTTT.

J is TRBJ2-7 and V is TRBV4-2, with a possible D match to TRBD1 (6 bases). Germline loops: CDR1 LGHNA, CDR2 YNFKEQ. The CDR3 has 15 amino acids. Trimming took off 5 bases at V and 7 bases at J, with 21 bases between the two ends. The CDR3 coding sequence is TGTGCCAGCAGCTTCTACCTGACAGGACTCGGGGAGCAGTACTTC. Translated, it gives CASSFYLTGLGEQYF.